This T cell receptor beta chain was retrieved from a study of Ad26.COV2.S vaccination and SARS-CoV-2 variants. Overall study: Ad26.COV2.S shots went into the muscle once or twice, 56 days apart.

Regarding the study as a whole: Quantification of TCR breadth and depth may have yielded underestimates of total T cell responses.

The treatment: 15 to 20 received Ad26.COV2.S at low or high dose, single or two shots; 5 received placebo; per-sample allocation not given. On day 63 after the first injection, vaccine and placebo recipients gave samples. The donor was a Boston adult aged 18-55 years. Its platform was an Ad26 vector, and its expressed antigen was Wuhan-strain SARS-CoV-2 spike. On this clone: Its specificity is unknown.

The protocol was immunoSEQ multiplex PCR, while the TCRdb copy is restricted to in-frame clones and leaves out a portion. The table shows some 520,000 clones, with around nine tenths occurring only once. The receptor's source is a person between 18 and 65 years old who received the Ad26.COV2.S COVID-19 vaccine or a placebo. Material: peripheral blood, obtained in a trial of Ad26.COV2.S vaccine versus placebo.

CDR3 loop: CSVEGTSGRSSYEQYF. CDR3 nucleotides: TGCAGCGTTGAAGGGACTAGCGGGAGGAGCTCCTACGAGCAGTACTTC. This chain uses TRBV29-1 with TRBJ2-7; 14 bases agree with TRBD2. This CDR3 has 16 amino acids. Germline CDR1 is SQVTM and CDR2 is ANQGSEA. V gave up 1 base and J gave up 0 bases; unmatched junction bases: 2.